This TCR beta chain was recorded in a study of shared clonotypes between healthy human individuals. Study as a whole: There were three CD4 naive, three CD4 memory, two CD8 naive and one CD8 memory plates per donor. Notes on the study in general: Researchers sampled blood only, noting tissue repertoires likely differ. When naive CD4 clonotypes were compared across several donors, approximately 4.9% were shared. Generally, naive subsets came out with larger estimated richness than memory subsets.

Clones were read by immunoSEQ multiplex PCR, and TCRdb kept only the in-frame ones, dropping some. The sample lists millions of clones, over 85% occurring once. The CDR3 sequence is 15 residues long. CDR1 is MGHRA and CDR2 is YSYEKL in the germline V gene. V was pared by 4 bases and J by 6 bases, with 4 bases of the junction left unmatched. As regards this clone: Its antigen is as yet unknown.

The source is a man in his late teens or twenties in good health. The chain joins TRBV4-1 to TRBJ2-1, with 12 bases fitting TRBD2. Source material: naive CD4+ T cells sorted from blood. The subset here: CD45RA+ positively selected. The CDR3: CASSRTSGIGNEQFF. The CDR3 region has the DNA TGCGCCAGCAGCCGGACTAGCGGGATTGGCAATGAGCAGTTCTTC.